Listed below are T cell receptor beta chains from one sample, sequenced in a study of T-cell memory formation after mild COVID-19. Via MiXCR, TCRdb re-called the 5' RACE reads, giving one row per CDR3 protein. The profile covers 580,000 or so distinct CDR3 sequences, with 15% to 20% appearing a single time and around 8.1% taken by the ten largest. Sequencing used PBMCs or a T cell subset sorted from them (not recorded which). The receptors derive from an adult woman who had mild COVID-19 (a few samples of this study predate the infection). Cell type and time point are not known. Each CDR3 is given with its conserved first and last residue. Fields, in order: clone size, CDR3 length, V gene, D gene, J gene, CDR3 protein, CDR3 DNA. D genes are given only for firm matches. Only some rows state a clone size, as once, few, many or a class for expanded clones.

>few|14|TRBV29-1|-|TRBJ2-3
CSVEGGLFGDTQYF
TGCAGCGTTGAAGGGGGTCTTTTCGGGGATACGCAGTATTTT
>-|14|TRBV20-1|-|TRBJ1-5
CSARSRADYQPQHF
TGCAGTGCTAGATCAAGGGCGGACTATCAGCCCCAGCATTTT
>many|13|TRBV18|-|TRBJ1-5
CASSPGGGQPQHF
TGTGCCAGCTCACCGGGGGGCGGTCAGCCCCAGCATTTT
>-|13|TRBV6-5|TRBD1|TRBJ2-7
CASRAQGAYEQYF
TGTGCCAGCAGGGCACAGGGGGCGTACGAGCAGTACTTC
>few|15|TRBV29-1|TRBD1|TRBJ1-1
CSVEFRGRKNTEAFF
TGCAGCGTTGAGTTTAGGGGGCGAAAGAACACTGAAGCTTTCTTT
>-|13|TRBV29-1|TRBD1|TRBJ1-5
CSVRQGYLQPQHF
TGCAGCGTGAGACAGGGTTACCTTCAGCCCCAGCATTTT
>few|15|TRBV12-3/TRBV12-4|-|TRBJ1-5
CASSFGAGANQPQHF
TGTGCCAGCAGTTTTGGGGCGGGGGCGAATCAGCCCCAGCATTTT
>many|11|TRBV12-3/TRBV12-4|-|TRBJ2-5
CASSDRETQYF
TGTGCCAGCAGTGACAGGGAGACCCAGTACTTC
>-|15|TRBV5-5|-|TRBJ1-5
CASSLEGGNNQPQHF
TGTGCCAGCAGCTTGGAGGGAGGGAACAATCAGCCCCAGCATTTT
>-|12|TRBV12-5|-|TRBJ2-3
CASGLDVGRLGF
TGTGCTAGTGGTTTAGATGTTGGCAGATTGGGGTTT
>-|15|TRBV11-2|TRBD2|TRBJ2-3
CASSLDQLAAYTQYF
TGTGCCAGCAGCTTAGACCAACTAGCGGCCTATACGCAGTATTTT
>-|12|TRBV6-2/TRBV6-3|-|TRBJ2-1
CASSLWAHEQFF
TGTGCCAGCAGTTTATGGGCTCATGAGCAGTTCTTC
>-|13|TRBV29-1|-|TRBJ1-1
CSVEDLTESEAFF
TGCAGCGTTGAAGATTTGACAGAGAGTGAAGCTTTCTTT
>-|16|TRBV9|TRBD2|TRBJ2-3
CASSSELAGTKHTQYF
TGTGCCAGCAGTTCCGAACTAGCGGGAACTAAGCATACGCAGTATTTT
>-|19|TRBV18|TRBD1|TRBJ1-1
CASSPPGGRGLGMNTEAFF
TGTGCCAGCTCACCACCTGGGGGCAGGGGGCTCGGTATGAACACTGAAGCTTTCTTT
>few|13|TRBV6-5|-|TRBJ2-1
CASQSSPYNEQFF
TGTGCCAGTCAATCTTCTCCCTACAATGAGCAGTTCTTC
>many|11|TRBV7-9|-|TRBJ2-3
CASNRADTQYF
TGTGCCAGCAACAGGGCCGATACGCAGTATTTT
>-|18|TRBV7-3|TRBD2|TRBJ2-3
CASSLSYPGGGRSDTQYF
TGTGCCAGCAGCTTATCCTACCCCGGCGGGGGGCGTTCAGATACGCAGTATTTT
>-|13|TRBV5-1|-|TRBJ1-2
CASSIGESYGYTF
TGCGCCAGCAGCATTGGGGAGAGCTATGGCTACACCTTC
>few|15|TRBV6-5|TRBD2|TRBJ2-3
CASSWGGGPTDTQYF
TGTGCCAGCAGTTGGGGCGGGGGACCCACAGATACGCAGTATTTT
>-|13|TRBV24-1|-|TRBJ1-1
CATKAGTNAEAFF
TGTGCCACCAAGGCAGGGACAAACGCTGAAGCTTTCTTT
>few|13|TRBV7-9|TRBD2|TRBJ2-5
CASIAGGEETQYF
TGTGCCAGCATAGCGGGTGGTGAAGAGACCCAGTACTTC
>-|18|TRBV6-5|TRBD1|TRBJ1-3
CASSSPRDRTISGNTIYF
TGTGCCAGCAGTTCCCCAAGGGACAGGACTATCTCTGGAAACACCATATATTTT
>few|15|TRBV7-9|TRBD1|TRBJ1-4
CASSPAGTGLEKLFF
TGTGCCAGCAGCCCAGCCGGGACAGGGCTTGAAAAACTGTTTTTT
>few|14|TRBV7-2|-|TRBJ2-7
CASSLEQPVYEQYF
TGTGCCAGCAGCTTAGAGCAGCCAGTCTACGAGCAGTACTTC
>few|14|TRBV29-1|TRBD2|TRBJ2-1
CSVSSGRVHNEQFF
TGCAGCGTCTCTAGCGGGAGGGTTCACAATGAGCAGTTCTTC
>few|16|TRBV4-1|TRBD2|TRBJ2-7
CASSQGLGTSSYEQYF
TGCGCCAGCAGCCAAGGCCTGGGGACTAGTTCCTACGAGCAGTACTTC
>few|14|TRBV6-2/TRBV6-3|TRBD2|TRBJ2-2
CASGREARTGELFF
TGTGCCAGCGGGCGGGAGGCGAGGACCGGGGAGCTGTTTTTT
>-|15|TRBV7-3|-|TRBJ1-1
CASSPQGGLVTEAFF
TGTGCCAGCAGCCCCCAGGGAGGCTTGGTCACTGAAGCTTTCTTT
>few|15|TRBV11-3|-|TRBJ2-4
CASSSSALAKNIQYF
TGTGCCAGCAGCTCAAGCGCGCTAGCCAAAAACATTCAGTACTTC
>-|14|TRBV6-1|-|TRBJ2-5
CASSVGHVQETQYF
TGTGCCAGCAGTGTGGGACACGTCCAAGAGACCCAGTACTTC
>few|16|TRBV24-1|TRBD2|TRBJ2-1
CATSDPTSGRAGEQFF
TGTGCCACCAGTGATCCCACTAGCGGGAGGGCCGGTGAGCAGTTCTTC
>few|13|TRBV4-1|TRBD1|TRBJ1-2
CASSRTGLYGYTF
TGCGCCAGCAGCCGGACAGGCCTCTATGGCTACACCTTC
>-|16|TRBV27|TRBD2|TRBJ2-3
CASSPLAGGPSDTQYF
TGTGCCAGCAGTCCGCTAGCGGGAGGGCCGTCAGATACGCAGTATTTT
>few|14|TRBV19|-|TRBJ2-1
CASSISGVYNEQFF
TGTGCCAGTAGTATAAGCGGCGTCTACAATGAGCAGTTCTTC
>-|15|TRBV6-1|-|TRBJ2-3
CASKMGDGGTDTQYF
TGTGCCAGCAAAATGGGGGACGGGGGCACAGATACGCAGTATTTT
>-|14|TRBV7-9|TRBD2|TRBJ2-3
CASSFGAGADTQYF
TGTGCCAGCAGCTTCGGAGCGGGGGCAGATACGCAGTATTTT
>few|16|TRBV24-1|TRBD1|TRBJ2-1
CATSGERTGTYNEQFF
TGTGCCACCAGTGGGGAACGGACAGGGACCTACAATGAGCAGTTCTTC
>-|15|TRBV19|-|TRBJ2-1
CASSVQGTVYNEQFF
TGTGCCAGTAGCGTTCAGGGGACGGTCTACAATGAGCAGTTCTTC
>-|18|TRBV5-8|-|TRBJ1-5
CASSLFATGTHSNQPQHF
TGTGCCAGCAGCTTGTTCGCGACAGGCACTCATAGCAATCAGCCCCAGCATTTT
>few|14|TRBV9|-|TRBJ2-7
CASSPNRAFYEQYF
TGTGCCAGCAGCCCCAACCGGGCCTTCTACGAGCAGTACTTC
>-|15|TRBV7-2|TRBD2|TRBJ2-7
CASSYSGTTSYEQYF
TGTGCCAGCAGCTACTCCGGGACTACCTCCTACGAGCAGTACTTC
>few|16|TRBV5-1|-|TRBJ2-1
CASGTQGKSSYNEQFF
TGCGCCAGCGGGACACAGGGTAAAAGCTCCTACAATGAGCAGTTCTTC
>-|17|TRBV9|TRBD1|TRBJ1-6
CASSVAGTGRGESPLHF
TGTGCCAGCAGCGTAGCTGGGACAGGGCGAGGCGAATCACCCCTCCACTTT
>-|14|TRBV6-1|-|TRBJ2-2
CASSEQHAGGELFF
TGTGCCAGCAGTGAGCAACATGCCGGCGGGGAGCTGTTTTTT
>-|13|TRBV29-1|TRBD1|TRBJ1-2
CSVGQGVDYGYTF
TGCAGCGTAGGACAGGGGGTAGACTATGGCTACACCTTC
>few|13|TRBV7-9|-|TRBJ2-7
CASSLNREYEQYF
TGTGCCAGCAGCTTAAACCGAGAGTACGAGCAGTACTTC
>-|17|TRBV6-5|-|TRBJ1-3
CASSYSRPSNAGNTIYF
TGTGCCAGCAGTTACTCGCGGCCCAGTAATGCTGGAAACACCATATATTTT
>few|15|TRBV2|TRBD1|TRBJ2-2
CATDTGGSVRGELFF
TGTGCCACTGACACAGGGGGCTCCGTCCGCGGGGAGCTGTTTTTT
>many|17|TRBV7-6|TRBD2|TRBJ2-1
CASSLGTSGRPLDEQFF
TGTGCCAGCAGCCTCGGGACTAGCGGGCGACCTCTCGATGAGCAGTTCTTC
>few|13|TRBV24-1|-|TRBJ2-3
CATSDGATDTQYF
TGTGCCACCAGTGATGGGGCCACAGATACGCAGTATTTT
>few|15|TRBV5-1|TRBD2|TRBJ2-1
CASSLALAAYNEQFF
TGCGCCAGCAGCTTGGCCCTAGCGGCCTACAATGAGCAGTTCTTC
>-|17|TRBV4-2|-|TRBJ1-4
CASSQGESGTDNEKLFF
TGTGCCAGCAGCCAAGGGGAGTCCGGGACTGATAATGAAAAACTGTTTTTT